This T cell receptor beta chain was sequenced during a study of cytomegalovirus exposure and HLA in healthy donors. Trimming took 2 bases from V and 0 from J; bases not matched to a gene: 8. Germline loops: CDR1 KGHSH, CDR2 LQKENI. The CDR3 loop spans 17 amino acids. PCR involved 60 Vbeta and 13 Jbeta primers. Repertoires were generated with immunoSEQ multiplex PCR, while TCRdb's copy carries only in-frame clones and drops some. The sample shows about 190,000 clones, roughly four fifths of them seen only once. This clonotype was obtained from a woman aged 30 to 39 in good health and CMV-seropositive. Sequences were obtained from PBMCs. This sequence joins TRBV18 and TRBJ2-7, with TRBD2 matching 9 bases. The CDR3 region is CASSPVMTSGSSYEQYF. The CDR3 DNA reads as TGTGCCAGCTCACCAGTAATGACTAGCGGAAGCTCCTACGAGCAGTACTTC.